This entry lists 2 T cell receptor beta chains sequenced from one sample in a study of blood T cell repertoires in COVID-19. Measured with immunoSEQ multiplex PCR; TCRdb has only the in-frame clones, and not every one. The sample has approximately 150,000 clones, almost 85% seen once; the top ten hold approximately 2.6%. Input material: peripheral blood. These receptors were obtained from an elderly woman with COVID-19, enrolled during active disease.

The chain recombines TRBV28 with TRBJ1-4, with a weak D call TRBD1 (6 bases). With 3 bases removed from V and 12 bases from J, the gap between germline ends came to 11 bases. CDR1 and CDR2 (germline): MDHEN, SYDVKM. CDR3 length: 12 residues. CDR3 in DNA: TGTGCCAGCAGTTTGCAGGGGAGGGAACTGTTTTTT. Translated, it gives CASSLQGRELFF.

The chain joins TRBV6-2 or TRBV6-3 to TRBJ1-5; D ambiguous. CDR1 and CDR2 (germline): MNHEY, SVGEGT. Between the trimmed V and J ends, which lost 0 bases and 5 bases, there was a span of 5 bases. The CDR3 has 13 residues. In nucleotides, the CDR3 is TGTGCCAGCAGTTACTCCGACTATCAGCCCCAGCATTTT. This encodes CASSYSDYQPQHF.